This passage covers 7 T cell receptor beta chains from one sample sequenced in a study of regulatory T cells in long-lasting Graves disease (dated by TCRdb to about 2021). In the paper's terms, the time point label means: newly diagnosed GD, antithyroid drugs for less than 3 months. RNA was extracted from PBMCs in TRIzol for both TCR sequencing and RNA sequencing. Libraries were prepared through multiplex PCR. The instrument was an Illumina HiSeq 4000. CDR3 regions were amplified by Arm-PCR with iRepertoire HTBI primers to construct TCR beta libraries. TCRdb reworked the public reads: Q25 trimming with fastp, MiXCR clone assembly, productive beta chains retained. Every entry covers one CDR3 protein and lists the most common genes and DNA from its rows. The sample table lists roughly 520,000 distinct CDR3 sequences, about 12% of them with a count of one. The ten largest clonotypes hold almost 9% of the sample.

These same records also appear under a second study, on T cells in Graves' hyperthyroidism and ophthalmopathy.

The specimen comprised peripheral blood mononuclear cells (PBMCs), sampled at new diagnosis, from a patient treated with antithyroid drugs. These receptors were obtained from a woman in her twenties or thirties with Graves disease. Donor details come from another sample of the same person, matched by shared clones.

The genes are TRBV19 and TRBJ1-5, with 10 nucleotides matching TRBD1. The V segment lost 4 bases and the J segment 3 bases; nucleotides outside the gene matches: 6. Germline CDR1 and CDR2: LNHDA and SQIVND (reference sequence). CDR3 length: 16 residues. CDR3 sequence: CASSTGDRGFNQPQHF. In DNA, the CDR3 is TGTGCCAGTAGTACGGGGGACAGGGGTTTCAATCAGCCCCAGCATTTT.

The sample holds a few counts of this clonotype. This chain connects TRBV20-1 to TRBJ1-4; D remains unclear. Trimming cost V 4 bases and J 6 bases, with 9 bases left between them. CDR3 length: 12 residues. Germline CDR1 is DFQATT and CDR2 is SNEGSKA (reference sequence). CDR3 amino acids: CSANSGDEKLFF. The CDR3 region has the DNA TGCAGTGCTAATTCCGGGGATGAAAAACTGTTTTTT.

The table lists this clonotype with many counts. The chain recombines TRBV29-1 with TRBJ2-7; 11 positions match TRBD1. The CDR3 extends over 13 amino acids. After removal of 5 bases from V and 6 bases from J, the junction contained 6 bases not matched to a gene. Germline loops: CDR1 SQVTM, CDR2 ANQGSEA. The DNA of the CDR3 is TGCAGCGTTCAGGACAGGGGGCGGCGCGAGCAGTACTTC. Translating gives CSVQDRGRREQYF.

This clonotype was recorded at least ten times. The chain carries TRBV11-3 and TRBJ1-4, with D possibly TRBD1 on 6 matching bases. V was clipped by 5 bases and J by 8 bases, with 15 bases between them. Germline V gene lookup returns CDR1 SGHNT and CDR2 YENEEA. CDR3 length equals 14 residues. CDR3 sequence (DNA): TGTGCCAGCAGCCGCCGGGGCAGGGGAGAAAAACTGTTTTTT. Translated: CASSRRGRGEKLFF.

This sequence joins TRBV20-1 and TRBJ2-7, with a weak D call TRBD1 (6 bases). Deletions cut 6 bases from V and 2 bases from J, with 20 bases between. The CDR3 sequence is 15 residues long. In germline, CDR1 is DFQATT, CDR2 SNEGSKA (reference sequence). The CDR3 region has the DNA TGCAGTGCCCAGACAGGAGCAGCTAATGCCTACGAGCAGTACTTC. Amino acids: CSAQTGAANAYEQYF.

This clonotype appeared a few times. The CDR3: CASGWGGEKLFF. As DNA, the CDR3 is TGTGCCAGCGGGTGGGGGGGCGAAAAACTGTTTTTT. This chain connects TRBV28 to TRBJ1-4; maybe TRBD1 (6 bases). The CDR3 contains 12 residues. From germline, CDR1 is MDHEN and CDR2 SYDVKM. Trimming pared 8 bases from V and 8 bases from J, leaving 12 bases between.

This clonotype was counted ten times or more. The chain has TRBV10-3 and TRBJ1-5, with D perhaps TRBD1 (5 bases). The germline gives CDR1 ENHRY, CDR2 SYGVKD. The CDR3 sequence is 14 residues long. With 3 bases removed from V and 10 bases from J, the gap between germline ends came to 16 bases. As DNA, the CDR3 is TGTGCCATCAGTGAAGGGCAGGGAAATCTTCCCCAGCATTTT. It translates to CAISEGQGNLPQHF.